The 27 T cell receptor beta chains given below trace back to one sample, sequenced in a study of T cell repertoires in cytomegalovirus infection. No antigen is known for these receptors. TCRdb re-called the reads through MiXCR, storing one row per CDR3 protein. The sample has about 830,000 distinct CDR3 sequences, about 31% seen once. The source was cultured CD8+ T cells from PBMCs, collected from culture after CMV antigen stimulation. These receptors all stem from a human donor in good health (CMV status not recorded). Some clones in this sample may be carry-over from other donors' samples.

This clonotype was seen many times. This rearrangement joins TRBV28 to TRBJ2-5; D possibly corresponds to TRBD2 (6 bases). The CDR3 totals 15 residues. Trimming pared 4 bases from V and 3 bases from J, leaving 15 bases between. From germline, CDR1 is MDHEN and CDR2 SYDVKM. The CDR3 reads CASSSLASDKETQYF. CDR3 bases: TGTGCCAGCAGTTCTCTAGCGTCCGATAAAGAGACCCAGTACTTC.

V usage is TRBV7-9 and J usage is TRBJ1-2; 7 positions agree with TRBD1. The CDR3 loop spans 14 amino acids. V trimming: 4 bases; J trimming: 4 bases; junction bases outside the gene matches: 6. Looked up from germline, CDR1 is SEHNR and CDR2 is FQNEAQ (reference sequence). CDR3 nucleotides: TGTGCCAGCAGCTCCCAGGACAGGTTCTATGGCTACACCTTC. It codes for CASSSQDRFYGYTF.

The J gene is TRBJ1-3, the V gene TRBV29-1; D is uncertain. With 0 bases removed from V and 0 bases from J, the gap between germline ends came to 21 bases. The length of the CDR3 is 19 residues. CDR1 and CDR2 (germline): SQVTM, ANQGSEA. The CDR3 DNA follows: TGCAGCGTTGAAGATTATCGCGGACCCTACCTAAGCTCTGGAAACACCATATATTTT. Translating gives CSVEDYRGPYLSSGNTIYF.

The sample holds a few counts of this clonotype. The rearrangement joins TRBV7-6 to TRBJ1-4; 9 nucleotides align to TRBD1. This CDR3 is 18 amino acids long. Germline V gene sequence: CDR1 SGHVS, CDR2 FNYEAQ. The ends lost 5 bases at V and 2 bases at J; junction bases unmatched: 12. In nucleotides, the CDR3 is TGTGCCAGCAGCCGTGCGGGACAGGGCTTTGGTACTAATGAAAAACTGTTTTTT. The encoded protein is CASSRAGQGFGTNEKLFF.

The chain joins TRBV27 to TRBJ2-2, with 8 bases that match TRBD2. The J segment lost 5 bases and the V segment lost 7 bases, leaving 12 bases of the junction unmatched. In germline, CDR1 is MNHEY, CDR2 SMNVEV (reference sequence). This CDR3 has 16 residues. CDR3 loop: CASNPGGAEWTGELFF. The CDR3 DNA sequence: TGTGCCAGCAATCCCGGGGGGGCCGAGTGGACCGGGGAGCTGTTTTTT.

The chain is built from TRBV7-6 and TRBJ2-1; D possibly corresponds to TRBD1 (6 bases). The germline V and J ends were trimmed by 3 bases and 5 bases, with 14 bases remaining between them. The CDR3 is 15 amino acids. CDR1 and CDR2 from the germline V gene are SGHVS and FNYEAQ. The CDR3 sequence is CASSFLARQDNEQFF. The CDR3 bases are TGTGCCAGCAGCTTTTTGGCGCGACAGGACAATGAGCAGTTCTTC.

CDR3 sequence (DNA): TGTGCCAGCAGTTTAGCGTCGTACGGGTTGGGCTACACCTTC. Translating it yields CASSLASYGLGYTF. This chain links TRBV12-3 or TRBV12-4 with TRBJ1-2; D is unresolved. The CDR3 sequence is 14 residues long. V shed 0 bases and J shed 8 bases, with 13 bases lying between them.

CDR3 nucleotide sequence: TGCAGCGTTCCTAAGGGGGCCCTCGCCGCTGAAGCTTTCTTT. This encodes CSVPKGALAAEAFF. This chain links TRBV29-1 with TRBJ1-1, with 7 nucleotides matching TRBD1. Per the germline V gene, CDR1 is SQVTM and CDR2 is ANQGSEA. Trimming cost V 5 bases and J 6 bases; bases outside gene matches: 12. The CDR3 is made up of 14 amino acids.

This clonotype has a single count. This chain connects TRBV28 to TRBJ2-1, with D possibly matching TRBD2 (7 bases). The CDR3 has 14 amino acids. Trimming pared 6 bases from V and 8 bases from J, leaving 17 bases between. Germline-derived CDR1 and CDR2 are MDHEN and SYDVKM. The CDR3 bases are TGTGCCAGCAGGGGGGGGGCCTACGTCGATGAGCAGTTCTTC. Translated: CASRGGAYVDEQFF.

This chain connects TRBV7-8 to TRBJ1-1, with D unclear. V was pared by 2 bases and J by 5 bases, with 12 bases between. CDR1 SGHVS and CDR2 FQNEAQ come from the germline V gene. The CDR3 loop spans 14 amino acids. The CDR3 is CASSLRTRETEAFF. The CDR3 nucleotides read TGTGCCAGCAGCTTAAGGACTAGGGAGACTGAAGCTTTCTTT.

This sequence joins TRBV11-2 and TRBJ2-3; TRBD2 matches 9 bases. This CDR3 has 15 amino acids. Trimming cost V 2 bases and J 6 bases; bases outside gene matches: 6. The germline CDR1 and CDR2 sequences are SGHAT and FQNNGV. CDR3 DNA: TGTGCCAGCAGCTTAACGGCGGGGGGGGGGGATACGCAGTATTTT. Its protein product is CASSLTAGGGDTQYF.

This clonotype appeared many times. V gene TRBV6-5 combines with J gene TRBJ2-2, with no clear D. V was clipped by 2 bases and J by 3 bases, with 4 bases between them. CDR3 length: 13 residues. In germline, CDR1 is MNHEY, CDR2 SVGAGI. As DNA, the CDR3 is TGTGCCAGCAGTTACGTGTACACCGGGGAGCTGTTTTTT. It is translated as CASSYVYTGELFF.

The genes are TRBV5-1 and TRBJ2-2; 8 nucleotides align to TRBD1. This CDR3 has 16 residues. V was clipped by 4 bases and J by 0 bases; unmatched bases: 5. The V gene's germline CDR1 is SGHRS and CDR2 YFSETQ. CDR3 amino acids: CASSEPGQANTGELFF. The CDR3 bases are TGCGCCAGCAGCGAACCGGGACAGGCGAACACCGGGGAGCTGTTTTTT.

The J gene is TRBJ1-3, the V gene TRBV5-4; tentative D call: TRBD1 (6 bases). In germline, CDR1 is SGHNT, CDR2 YYREEE (reference sequence). V lost 0 bases, J lost 1 base, and 8 bases lay in between. CDR3 length equals 15 residues. The CDR3 bases are TGTGCCAGCAGCTTGGACAGGGCTTCTGGAAACACCATATATTTT. Its protein is CASSLDRASGNTIYF.

The rearrangement joins TRBV5-8 to TRBJ1-2; D is ambiguous. The CDR3 is made up of 14 amino acids. From germline, CDR1 is SGHTS and CDR2 YDEGEE. V was clipped by 9 bases and J by 7 bases, with 22 bases between them. The CDR3 here is CANLYHPFYSGYTF. For the CDR3, the DNA is TGTGCCAACCTATACCATCCGTTTTATTCTGGCTACACCTTC.

This clonotype has more than one count but fewer than ten. The chain carries TRBV7-6 and TRBJ2-1; TRBD2 matches at 16 bases. This CDR3 region has 17 residues. Trimming cost V 5 bases and J 6 bases; bases outside gene matches: 7. Germline loops: CDR1 SGHVS, CDR2 FNYEAQ. The CDR3 DNA is TGTGCCAGCAGCGACGGGACTAGCGGGGGGGCCTTCAATGAGCAGTTCTTC. This translates into CASSDGTSGGAFNEQFF.

The chain recombines TRBV27 with TRBJ1-1, with a tentative D call TRBD1 (6 bases). This CDR3 is built from 17 residues. Between the trimmed V and J ends, which lost 5 bases and 2 bases, there was a span of 21 bases. Germline V gene sequence: CDR1 MNHEY, CDR2 SMNVEV (reference sequence). The CDR3 protein is CASSPPYLTGTNTEAFF. The CDR3 DNA reads as TGTGCCAGCAGTCCGCCCTATCTCACAGGGACTAACACTGAAGCTTTCTTT.

This clonotype was seen a handful of times. The chain is built from TRBV7-9 and TRBJ2-3; 12 positions agree with TRBD1. The CDR3 spans 22 residues. V was clipped by 5 bases and J by 0 bases; unmatched bases: 21. Germline loops: CDR1 SEHNR, CDR2 FQNEAQ (reference sequence). CDR3 sequence (DNA): TGTGCCAGCAGCAGCCCACGGGGGACAGGGGGCTTAGTTACGCTTAGCACAGATACGCAGTATTTT. Protein: CASSSPRGTGGLVTLSTDTQYF. The entire variable domain, with the rest obtained from reference TRBV7-9 and TRBJ2-3, is as follows: DTGVSQNPRHKITKRGQNVTFRCDPISEHNRLYWYRQTLGQGPEFLTYFQNEAQLEKSRLLSDRFSAERPKGSFSTLEIQRTEQGDSAMYLCASSSPRGTGGLVTLSTDTQYFGPGTRLTVL.

The chain joins TRBV7-9 to TRBJ2-2; 9 bases map to TRBD1. Per the germline V gene, CDR1 is SEHNR and CDR2 is FQNEAQ (reference sequence). V lost 7 bases to trimming and J lost 4 bases; unmatched junction nucleotides: 7. The CDR3 runs 15 residues. The CDR3 is CASTLRDRVTGELFF. The CDR3 DNA is TGTGCCAGCACCCTTAGGGACAGGGTCACCGGGGAGCTGTTTTTT.

This clonotype was seen only a few times. The rearrangement uses TRBV5-1 and TRBJ1-2; D not resolved. There are 17 residues in the CDR3. V dropped 1 base and J dropped 2 bases, with 18 bases sitting between them. Looked up from germline, CDR1 is SGHRS and CDR2 is YFSETQ. Here the CDR3 DNA reads TGCGCCAGCAGCTTGATTCCCCTGAGCGCGGAGAACTATGGCTACACCTTC. Translation: CASSLIPLSAENYGYTF.

This sequence joins TRBV19 and TRBJ1-2; D gene ambiguous. The CDR3 loop spans 15 amino acids. Germline assignment: CDR1 LNHDA and CDR2 SQIVND (reference sequence). The germline V and J ends were trimmed by 1 base and 4 bases, with 13 bases remaining between them. The CDR3 nucleotides are TGTGCCAGTAGTATAGCCCCCGGGCCCGGCTATGGCTACACCTTC. Residues: CASSIAPGPGYGYTF.

The chain joins TRBV28 to TRBJ1-4; no reliable D call. Germline V gene lookup returns CDR1 MDHEN and CDR2 SYDVKM. The CDR3 runs 17 residues. Deletions cut 6 bases from V and 4 bases from J, with 21 bases between. As DNA, the CDR3 is TGTGCCAGCAGGGCTCACCCCCACAGTGCAAATAATGAAAAACTGTTTTTT. Protein product: CASRAHPHSANNEKLFF.

This clonotype was found many times. At one end, the junction sequence differs from germline, possibly due to a read error. The chain is built from TRBV7-7 and TRBJ2-3; D is undetermined. CDR3 size: 14 residues. The germline V gene has CDR1 SSHAT and CDR2 FNYEAQ (reference sequence). CDR3 nucleotide sequence: TGTGCTAGCAGCTTAGAGATCGGGACAGATACGCAGTATTTT. Its protein is CASSLEIGTDTQYF.

This clonotype was counted at least ten times. Here the CDR3 reads CASSYTGTNTEAFF. As DNA, the CDR3 is TGTGCCAGCAGCTATACAGGGACAAACACTGAAGCTTTCTTT. The V and J genes are TRBV6-6 and TRBJ1-1; tentatively, D is TRBD1 (6 bases). V dropped 6 bases and J dropped 2 bases, with 13 bases sitting between them. The CDR3 has 14 amino acids. Germline V gene sequence: CDR1 MNHNY, CDR2 SVGAGI (reference sequence).

The DNA for the CDR3 is TGTGCCAGCAGTGACGTACGCGGGGGACAGAGGAAGACCCAGTACTTC. Its translation: CASSDVRGGQRKTQYF. The rearrangement uses TRBV6-5 and TRBJ2-5, with D tentatively TRBD1 or TRBD2 (7 bases each). This CDR3 region has 16 residues. V lost 5 bases, J lost 6 bases, and 22 bases lay in between. The germline CDR1 and CDR2 sequences are MNHEY and SVGAGI.

Ten or more counts support this clonotype. The gene calls are TRBV7-2 and TRBJ1-1; 8 bases align to TRBD1. J was trimmed by 8 bases and V by 4 bases; bases with no gene match: 6. This CDR3 is built from 13 residues. Germline CDR1 reads SGHTA; CDR2 reads FQGNSA. CDR3 sequence (DNA): TGTGCCAGCAGCTATGGGACAGGCACGGAAGCTTTCTTT. It codes for CASSYGTGTEAFF.

This sequence joins TRBV27 and TRBJ2-5, with 8 bases matching TRBD2. CDR3 length: 15 amino acids. The V segment lost 9 bases and the J segment 6 bases; nucleotides outside the gene matches: 15. Germline V gene data show CDR1 as MNHEY and CDR2 as SMNVEV (reference sequence). This CDR3 reads CASAHAGGLEKTQYF. CDR3 DNA: TGTGCCAGTGCTCACGCGGGGGGATTGGAAAAGACCCAGTACTTC.